These 13 T cell receptor beta chains came from one sample sequenced in a study of blood T cell repertoires in COVID-19 (TCRdb year 2020). Library preparation employed the immunoSEQ multiplex PCR assay. TCRdb retrieved this table from immuneACCESS and kept in-frame rearrangements only. Not all clones are present; in checked studies, unresolved V genes account for under half, and no reason is known for the remainder. In this sample the table shows approximately 220,000 clones, 80% to 85% of which occur a single time. The ten most abundant clones make up less than 2.5% of the sample. Sequencing was done on a sample of peripheral blood. These receptors were collected from an older woman with acute or convalescent COVID-19.

In its sample, this clone was seen once. The chain has TRBV13 and TRBJ1-2; 11 nucleotides match TRBD1. Per the germline V gene, CDR1 is PRHDT and CDR2 is FYEKMQ (reference sequence). V trimming: 5 bases; J trimming: 4 bases; junction bases outside the gene matches: 9. The CDR3 loop spans 16 amino acids. As DNA, the CDR3 is TGTGCCAGCAGCGGAACATCCGGGACAGGGGGCTATGGCTACACCTTC. It yields the protein CASSGTSGTGGYGYTF.

The chain recombines TRBV5-4 with TRBJ1-2; 7 bases map to TRBD1. CDR3 length equals 17 residues. Germline V gene sequence: CDR1 SGHNT, CDR2 YYREEE (reference sequence). The V segment lost 4 bases and the J segment 3 bases; nucleotides outside the gene matches: 15. The CDR3 loop is CASSKQGTSLGDYGYTF. In nucleotides, the CDR3 is TGTGCCAGCAGCAAACAGGGGACCTCTTTGGGAGACTATGGCTACACCTTC.

The chain couples TRBV9 to TRBJ2-7, with 9 bases that match TRBD2. There are 15 residues in the CDR3. The trim removed 3 bases at V and 2 bases at J, leaving 6 bases unmatched. Germline V gene data show CDR1 as SGDLS and CDR2 as YYNGEE. The CDR3 is CASSAAGGGAYEQYF. The CDR3 DNA reads as TGTGCCAGCAGCGCCGCGGGCGGGGGGGCCTACGAGCAGTACTTC.

The V call is TRBV2, the J call TRBJ1-2; 7 nucleotides align to TRBD1. The CDR3 is 12 amino acids. V was pared by 9 bases and J by 4 bases, with 5 bases of the junction left unmatched. CDR1 is SNHLY, CDR2 FYNNEI, per germline. The CDR3 loop is CASPGQTYGYTF. CDR3 DNA sequence: TGTGCCAGTCCGGGACAGACCTATGGCTACACCTTC.

The rearrangement links TRBV4-2 to TRBJ2-2, with D maybe TRBD2 (5 bases). CDR1 LGHNA and CDR2 YNFKEQ come from the germline V gene. CDR3 size: 15 residues. The V end was cut by 6 bases, the J end by 2 bases, with 13 bases between. The CDR3: CASRTGRSNTGELFF. The CDR3 bases are TGTGCCAGCAGAACGGGGAGATCTAACACCGGGGAGCTGTTTTTT.

This rearrangement joins TRBV6-5 to TRBJ1-1, with 7 positions matching TRBD1. Germline-derived CDR1 and CDR2 are MNHEY and SVGAGI. The CDR3 is made up of 12 amino acids. J gave up 8 bases and V 4 bases, and 4 bases lay outside the gene matches. The CDR3 region is CASSSGGQEAFF. The CDR3 region has the DNA TGTGCCAGCAGTTCAGGGGGACAGGAAGCTTTCTTT.

This chain uses TRBV28 with TRBJ1-5; 7 bases are a match to TRBD1. The CDR3 has 17 amino acids. Germline trimming cut 7 bases from V and 0 bases from J; bases unmatched to any gene: 12. CDR1 and CDR2 (germline): MDHEN, SYDVKM. CDR3 in amino acids: CASKEGAGQYSNQPQHF. In DNA form, the CDR3 reads TGTGCCAGCAAGGAGGGGGCGGGCCAATATAGCAATCAGCCCCAGCATTTT.

The chain has TRBV4-2 and TRBJ1-3, with TRBD1 identical over 8 bases. The germline CDR1 and CDR2 sequences are LGHNA and YNFKEQ. CDR3 length equals 19 residues. V gave up 6 bases and J gave up 6 bases; unmatched junction bases: 22. In DNA form, the CDR3 reads TGTGCCAGCAGTCCGGACAGGGACACTTGGGGATCATCATTAAACACCATATATTTT. Protein sequence: CASSPDRDTWGSSLNTIYF.

The J gene is TRBJ2-7, the V gene TRBV27; possibly TRBD2 for D (6 bases). The CDR3 spans 14 residues. Germline CDR1 and CDR2: MNHEY and SMNVEV (reference sequence). V lost 6 bases, J lost 3 bases, and 15 bases lay in between. CDR3 DNA: TGTGCCAGCAGGCCAGGAGGAGGGCGCTACGAGCAGTACTTC. This translates into CASRPGGGRYEQYF.

The chain recombines TRBV4-1 with TRBJ2-1; TRBD1 agrees at 9 bases. The germline V gene has CDR1 MGHRA and CDR2 YSYEKL. J gave up 3 bases and V 2 bases, and 2 bases lay outside the gene matches. The CDR3 runs to 15 residues. As DNA, the CDR3 is TGCGCCAGCAGCCAAAGGACAGGGGTCTACAATGAGCAGTTCTTC. This sequence encodes CASSQRTGVYNEQFF.

The chain has TRBV18 and TRBJ2-5; 8 bases agree with TRBD1. V lost 1 base, J lost 5 bases, and 6 bases stayed unmatched. Looked up from germline, CDR1 is KGHSH and CDR2 is LQKENI. The CDR3 loop spans 15 amino acids. CDR3 DNA sequence: TGTGCCAGCTCACCACAGCAGGGGGCGACGGAGACCCAGTACTTC. Residues: CASSPQQGATETQYF.

The chain is built from TRBV19 and TRBJ1-5, with D unclear. CDR1 and CDR2 from the germline V gene are LNHDA and SQIVND (reference sequence). Trimming stripped 11 bases from V and 4 bases from J, with 12 bases between. There are 12 residues in the CDR3. CDR3 residues: CAGGIGNQPQHF. Here the CDR3 DNA reads TGTGCCGGAGGGATCGGGAATCAGCCCCAGCATTTT.

The V gene is TRBV9, the J gene TRBJ1-2, with a possible D match to TRBD1 (6 bases). V was clipped by 0 bases and J by 8 bases, with 11 bases between them. In germline, CDR1 is SGDLS, CDR2 YYNGEE. CDR3 length equals 13 residues. The CDR3 bases are TGTGCCAGCAGCGTAGCAGCAGGGGTGGGCTACACCTTC. Amino acid sequence: CASSVAAGVGYTF.